The text below deals with one TCR beta chain. Its antigen is undetermined. The data derive from a study of cytomegalovirus exposure and HLA in healthy donors. V lost 4 bases to trimming and J lost 6 bases; unmatched junction nucleotides: 6. The CDR3 contains 15 residues. Germline V lookup: CDR1 SGHTS, CDR2 YDEGEE. Broader study findings: Certain indistinguishable V segments, among them TRBV6-2 and TRBV6-3, were excluded. Sequencing depth roughly uniform across donors was assumed in presence/absence analyses.

Vbeta (60) and Jbeta (13) primers were used in the PCR. Generated by immunoSEQ multiplex PCR, the TCRdb table keeps only in-frame clones and is missing some. There are around 200,000 clones in the sample; around 77% occur only once, and around 1.6% lies in the top ten. The chain combines TRBV5-8 with TRBJ1-6; 8 bases are shared with TRBD1. The specimen sequenced was PBMCs. This TCR was sampled from a woman in her late teens or twenties in good health and CMV-seronegative. The CDR3 DNA follows: TGTGCCAGCAGCATACACAGGGGGAGTAATTCACCCCTCCACTTT. It is translated as CASSIHRGSNSPLHF.